This T cell receptor beta chain was recovered during a study of cytomegalovirus exposure and HLA in healthy donors. Study summary: A previous analysis identified 95 million to 140 million unique TCR beta sequences derived from 180 million or so T cells.

V trimming: 3 bases; J trimming: 1 base; junction bases outside the gene matches: 4. The CDR3 has 16 residues. Per the germline V gene, CDR1 is SGHDT and CDR2 is YYEEEE. Study results and limitations: As a later analysis showed, a missense DCLRE1C variant was linked to trimming of TCR beta V- and J-genes. A prior analysis recorded that most TCR beta V segments were productive about 87% or about 30% of the time. Associated with cytomegalovirus, according to the listing, were 150 to 200 TCR beta chains.

Amplification used 60 Vbeta primers and 13 Jbeta primers. Generated by immunoSEQ multiplex PCR, the TCRdb table keeps only in-frame clones and is missing some. The sample yields over 100,000 clones, approximately 70% seen once. This clone was observed a handful of times. As yet, its antigen is unknown. Sequenced input: PBMCs. The chain joins TRBV5-6 to TRBJ2-5; 12 bases align to TRBD2. The sequence derives from a man aged 25 to 45 in good health and CMV-seropositive. The CDR3 protein is CASSWGLAGPQETQYF. The CDR3 region has the DNA TGTGCCAGCAGCTGGGGACTAGCGGGTCCCCAAGAGACCCAGTACTTC. The entire variable domain, with the rest obtained from reference TRBV5-6 and TRBJ2-5, is as follows: DAGVTQSPTHLIKTRGQQVTLRCSPKSGHDTVSWYQQALGQGPQFIFQYYEEEERQRGNFPDRFSGHQFPNYSSELNVNALLLGDSALYLCASSWGLAGPQETQYFGPGTRLLVL.